This entry lists 15 T cell receptor beta chains sequenced from one sample in a study of T cell responses to AZD1222 COVID-19 vaccine (dated by TCRdb to about 2021). The time point label of this sample denotes: about 28 days (+/-7) after the second vaccine dose. Libraries were made using the immunoSEQ multiplex PCR assay. TCRdb's version of the immuneACCESS table is confined to in-frame rearrangements and falls short of the full clone set. An unresolved V gene accounts for under half of the shortfall where checked; the remainder is of unknown origin. For this sample the table gives about 140,000 clones, of which 90% were detected only once. Roughly 6.2% of the sample comes from the top ten. The sample in question was peripheral blood, obtained 28 days after the second AZD1222 dose. These receptors were obtained from an adult who received the AZD1222 COVID-19 vaccine.

This sequence joins TRBV28 and TRBJ2-3; the D gene is possibly TRBD1 (5 bases). Looked up from germline, CDR1 is MDHEN and CDR2 is SYDVKM. This CDR3 spans 13 amino acids. V gave up 8 bases and J gave up 4 bases, with 13 bases separating them. CDR3 sequence: CASPAGLADTQYF. Here the CDR3 DNA reads TGTGCCAGCCCGGCAGGGCTCGCAGATACGCAGTATTTT.

This rearrangement joins TRBV12-3 or TRBV12-4 to TRBJ1-1; D is undetermined. V was shortened by 3 bases and J by 5 bases, with 7 bases between the two germline ends. The CDR3 consists of 12 residues. The CDR3 bases are TGTGCCAGCAGTTTGGCCTGGACTGAAGCTTTCTTT. As protein: CASSLAWTEAFF.

This clone was counted a single time. The CDR3 sequence: CASSEAGGLAGDNEQFF. In nucleotides, the CDR3 is TGTGCCAGCAGTGAAGCGGGGGGACTAGCGGGAGACAATGAGCAGTTCTTC. V is TRBV2 and J is TRBJ2-1, with 14 bases aligning to TRBD2. The CDR3 is made up of 17 amino acids. CDR1 and CDR2 (germline): SNHLY, FYNNEI. The junction had 3 bases not matched to a gene; V was cut back by 0 bases and J by 5 bases.

The rearrangement joins TRBV4-1 to TRBJ1-5; unclear D gene. This CDR3 spans 15 amino acids. Germline V lookup: CDR1 MGHRA, CDR2 YSYEKL. Deletions cut 0 bases from V and 7 bases from J, with 13 bases between. CDR3 in amino acids: CASSQDGYGEQPQHF. In nucleotides, the CDR3 is TGCGCCAGCAGCCAAGACGGGTACGGGGAGCAGCCCCAGCATTTT.

This chain uses TRBV10-3 with TRBJ2-7, with D possibly being TRBD1 or TRBD2 (6 bases each). V dropped 4 bases and J dropped 5 bases, with 12 bases sitting between them. Germline V gene sequence: CDR1 ENHRY, CDR2 SYGVKD. The CDR3 is made up of 13 amino acids. For the CDR3, the DNA is TGTGCCATCAGTGGACTGGGGGGCGACGAGCAGTACTTC. It specifies CAISGLGGDEQYF.

This rearrangement joins TRBV7-7 to TRBJ2-3; perhaps TRBD2 as D (6 bases). The CDR3 covers 15 residues. V lost 5 bases and J lost 0, with 12 bases in between. Per the germline V gene, CDR1 is SSHAT and CDR2 is FNYEAQ (reference sequence). The CDR3 here is CASSLGLSSTDTQYF. CDR3 nucleotides: TGTGCCAGCAGCCTGGGACTGTCTAGCACAGATACGCAGTATTTT.

CDR3 loop: CASSQDDEKLFF. The CDR3, as DNA: TGTGCCAGCAGCCAGGATGATGAAAAACTGTTTTTT. The chain links TRBV4-2 to TRBJ1-4; D gene uncertain. The ends were cut back, 3 bases at V and 6 bases at J, with 5 bases in the middle. CDR1 and CDR2 (germline): LGHNA, YNFKEQ. The CDR3 has 12 amino acids.

In this sample, this clone turned up once. The CDR3 spells CASSLPGQFYEQYF. For the CDR3, the DNA is TGTGCCAGCAGCCTTCCTGGACAGTTTTACGAGCAGTACTTC. V and J are TRBV6-5 and TRBJ2-7, with a weak D call TRBD1 (6 bases). Germline CDR1 reads MNHEY; CDR2 reads SVGAGI. The ends were cut back, 6 bases at V and 4 bases at J, with 16 bases in the middle. The CDR3 runs to 14 residues.

The rearrangement links TRBV10-1 to TRBJ2-3, with TRBD2 matching 7 bases. CDR1 and CDR2 (germline): WNHNN, SYGVQD (reference sequence). The CDR3 runs to 14 residues. Trimming took 8 bases from V and 2 from J; bases not matched to a gene: 7. The CDR3 protein is CASGEGTLTDTQYF. DNA for the CDR3: TGCGCCAGCGGGGAGGGGACCCTCACAGATACGCAGTATTTT.

This sequence joins TRBV7-2 and TRBJ1-1; D is ambiguous. The V gene's germline CDR1 is SGHTA and CDR2 FQGNSA. V was trimmed by 5 bases and J by 7 bases, leaving 8 bases between them. The CDR3 sequence is 11 residues long. CDR3 sequence reads: CASSPLVEAFF. CDR3 DNA sequence: TGTGCCAGCAGCCCCCTCGTTGAAGCTTTCTTT. Supplemented by reference TRBV7-2 and TRBJ1-1, the full variable domain reads GAGVSQSPSNKVTEKGKDVELRCDPISGHTALYWYRQSLGQGLEFLIYFQGNSAPDKSGLPSDRFSAERTGGSVSTLTIQRTQQEDSAVYLCASSPLVEAFFGQGTRLTVV.

The chain couples TRBV10-3 to TRBJ1-5, with 9 positions matching TRBD1. The CDR3 covers 18 residues. Per germline, CDR1 ENHRY and CDR2 SYGVKD. The J segment lost 0 bases and the V segment lost 3 bases, leaving 9 bases of the junction unmatched. CDR3 DNA: TGTGCCATCAGTGAACCCCGGACAGGGGCCGATAGCAATCAGCCCCAGCATTTT. Amino acids: CAISEPRTGADSNQPQHF.

This chain joins TRBV28 and TRBJ1-3; D is uncertain. The CDR3 covers 15 residues. The V and J ends lost 3 bases and 4 bases respectively, with 13 bases between them. Germline V gives CDR1 MDHEN, CDR2 SYDVKM. CDR3: CASSFPGLEGNTIYF. CDR3 DNA: TGTGCCAGCAGTTTCCCTGGGTTGGAAGGAAACACCATATATTTT. The variable domain in full, with the rest retrieved from reference TRBV28 and TRBJ1-3, is DVKVTQSSRYLVKRTGEKVFLECVQDMDHENMFWYRQDPGLGLRLIYFSYDVKMKEKGDIPEGYSVSREKKERFSLILESASTNQTSMYLCASSFPGLEGNTIYFGEGSWLTVV.

The chain employs TRBV11-2 and TRBJ2-3; 8 nucleotides match TRBD2. This CDR3 is built from 16 residues. Per germline, CDR1 SGHAT and CDR2 FQNNGV. After removal of 5 bases from V and 4 bases from J, the junction contained 11 bases not matched to a gene. The CDR3 DNA follows: TGTGCCAGCAGCCCATGGACTAGCCAATCCTCAGATACGCAGTATTTT. Translation gives CASSPWTSQSSDTQYF. Together with reference TRBV11-2 and TRBJ2-3, the CDR3 gives the full variable domain: EAGVAQSPRYKIIEKRQSVAFWCNPISGHATLYWYQQILGQGPKLLIQFQNNGVVDDSQLPKDRFSAERLKGVDSTLKIQPAKLEDSAVYLCASSPWTSQSSDTQYFGPGTRLTVL.

This sequence joins TRBV29-1 and TRBJ1-3; a weak D match, TRBD1 (5 bases). V lost 7 bases and J 3 bases, leaving 13 bases between the germline ends. Germline lookup yields CDR1 SQVTM and CDR2 ANQGSEA. There are 13 residues in the CDR3. The CDR3, as DNA: TGCAGCGCCACCGACAGTATTGGAAACACCATATATTTT. This codes for CSATDSIGNTIYF.

The chain recombines TRBV19 with TRBJ2-1, with 8 bases matching TRBD2. This CDR3 region has 17 residues. V shed 5 bases, J shed 0 bases, and the junction held 9 bases outside the gene matches. Looked up from germline, CDR1 is LNHDA and CDR2 is SQIVND (reference sequence). CDR3 amino acids: CASSLRRTSGSYNEQFF. The CDR3 bases are TGTGCCAGTAGTCTGCGCAGAACTAGCGGCTCCTACAATGAGCAGTTCTTC.